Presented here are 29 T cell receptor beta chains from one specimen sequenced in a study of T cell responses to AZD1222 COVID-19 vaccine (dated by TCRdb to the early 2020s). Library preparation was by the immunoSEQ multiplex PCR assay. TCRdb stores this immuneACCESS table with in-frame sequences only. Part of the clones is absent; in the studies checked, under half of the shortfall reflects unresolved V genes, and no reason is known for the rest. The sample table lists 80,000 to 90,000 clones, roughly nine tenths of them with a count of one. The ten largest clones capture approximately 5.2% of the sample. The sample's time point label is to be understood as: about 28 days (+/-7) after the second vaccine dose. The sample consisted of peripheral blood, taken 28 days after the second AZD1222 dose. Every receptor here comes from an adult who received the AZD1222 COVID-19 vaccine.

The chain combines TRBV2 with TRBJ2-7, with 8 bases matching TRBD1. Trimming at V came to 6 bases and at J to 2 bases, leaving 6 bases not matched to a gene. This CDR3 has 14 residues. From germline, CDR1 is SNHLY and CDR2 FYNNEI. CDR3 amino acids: CASRAQGAPYEQYF. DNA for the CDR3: TGTGCCAGCAGGGCCCAGGGGGCTCCCTACGAGCAGTACTTC.

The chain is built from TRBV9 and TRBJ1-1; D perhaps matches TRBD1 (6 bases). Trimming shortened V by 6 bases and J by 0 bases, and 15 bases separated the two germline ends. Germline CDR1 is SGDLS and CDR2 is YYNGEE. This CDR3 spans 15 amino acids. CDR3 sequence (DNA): TGTGCCAGCACTCGGGGGCGGTTCATGAACACTGAAGCTTTCTTT. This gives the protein CASTRGRFMNTEAFF.

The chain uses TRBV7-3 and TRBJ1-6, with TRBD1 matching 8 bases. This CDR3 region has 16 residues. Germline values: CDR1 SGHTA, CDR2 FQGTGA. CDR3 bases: TGTCCGACCGGACAGGGTCCGTTGAAGGATAATTCACCCCTCCACTTT. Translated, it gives CPTGQGPLKDNSPLHF.

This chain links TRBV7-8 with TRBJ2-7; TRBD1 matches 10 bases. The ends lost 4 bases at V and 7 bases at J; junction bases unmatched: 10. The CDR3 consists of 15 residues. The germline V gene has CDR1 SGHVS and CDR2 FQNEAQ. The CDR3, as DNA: TGTGCCAGCAGCTACTCCGGGACAGGGGTATTGGAGCAGTACTTC. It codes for CASSYSGTGVLEQYF. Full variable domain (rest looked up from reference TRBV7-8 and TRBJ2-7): GAGVSQSPRYKVAKRGQDVALRCDPISGHVSLFWYQQALGQGPEFLTYFQNEAQLDKSGLPSDRFFAERPEGSVSTLKIQRTQQEDSAVYLCASSYSGTGVLEQYFGPGTRLTVT.

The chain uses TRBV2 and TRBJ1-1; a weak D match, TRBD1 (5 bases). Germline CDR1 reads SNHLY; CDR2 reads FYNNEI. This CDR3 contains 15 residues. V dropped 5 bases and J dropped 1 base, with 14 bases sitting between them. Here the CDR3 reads CASSKRDSKNTEAFF. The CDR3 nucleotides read TGTGCCAGCAGTAAACGGGACTCCAAGAACACTGAAGCTTTCTTT.

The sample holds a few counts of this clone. This chain's CDR3 is CASSLGQGTANYGYTF. CDR3 nucleotide sequence: TGTGCCAGCAGCTTGGGACAGGGCACAGCTAACTATGGCTACACCTTC. The genes are TRBV5-4 and TRBJ1-2, with 7 positions matching TRBD1. This CDR3 contains 16 residues. J lost 0 bases, V lost 0 bases, and 5 bases had no gene match. Germline-derived CDR1 and CDR2 are SGHNT and YYREEE (reference sequence).

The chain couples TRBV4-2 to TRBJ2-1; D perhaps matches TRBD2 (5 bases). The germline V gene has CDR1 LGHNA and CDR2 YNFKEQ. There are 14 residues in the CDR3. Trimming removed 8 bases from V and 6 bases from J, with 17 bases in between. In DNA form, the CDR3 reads TGTGCCAGCCACGGACCTATCGGGGTCAATGAGCAGTTCTTC. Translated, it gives CASHGPIGVNEQFF.

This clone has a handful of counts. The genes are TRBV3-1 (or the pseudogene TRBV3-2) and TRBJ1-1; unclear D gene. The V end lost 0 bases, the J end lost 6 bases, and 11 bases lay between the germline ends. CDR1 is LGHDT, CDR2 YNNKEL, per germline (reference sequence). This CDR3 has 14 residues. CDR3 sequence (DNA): TGTGCCAGCAGCCAAGAGATCGGTGCTGCTGAAGCTTTCTTT. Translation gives CASSQEIGAAEAFF.

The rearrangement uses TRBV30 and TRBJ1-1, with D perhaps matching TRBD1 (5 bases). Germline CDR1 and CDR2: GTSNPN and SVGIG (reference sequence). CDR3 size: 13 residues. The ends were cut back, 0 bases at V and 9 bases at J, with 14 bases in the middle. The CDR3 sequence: CAWSVGTGGKAFF. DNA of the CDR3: TGTGCCTGGAGTGTGGGGACTGGAGGGAAAGCTTTCTTT. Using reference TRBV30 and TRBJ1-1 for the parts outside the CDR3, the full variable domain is SQTIHQWPATLVQPVGSPLSLECTVEGTSNPNLYWYRQAAGRGLQLLFYSVGIGQISSEVPQNLSASRPQDRQFILSSKKLLLSDSGFYLCAWSVGTGGKAFFGQGTRLTVV.

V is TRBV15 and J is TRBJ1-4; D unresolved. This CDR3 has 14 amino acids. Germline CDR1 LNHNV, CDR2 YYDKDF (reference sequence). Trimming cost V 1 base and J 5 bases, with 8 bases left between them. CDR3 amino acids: CATSRGGGNEKLFF. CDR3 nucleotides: TGTGCCACCAGCAGAGGAGGCGGGAATGAAAAACTGTTTTTT. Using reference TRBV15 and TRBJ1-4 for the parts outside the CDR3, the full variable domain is DAMVIQNPRYQVTQFGKPVTLSCSQTLNHNVMYWYQQKSSQAPKLLFHYYDKDFNNEADTPDNFQSRRPNTSFCFLDIRSPGLGDTAMYLCATSRGGGNEKLFFGSGTQLSVL.

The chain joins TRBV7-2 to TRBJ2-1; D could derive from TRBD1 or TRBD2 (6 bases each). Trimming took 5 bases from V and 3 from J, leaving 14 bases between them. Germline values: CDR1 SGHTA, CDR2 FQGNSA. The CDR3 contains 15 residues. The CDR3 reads CASSAEQGLYNEQFF. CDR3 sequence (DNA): TGTGCCAGCAGCGCCGAACAGGGACTCTACAATGAGCAGTTCTTC.

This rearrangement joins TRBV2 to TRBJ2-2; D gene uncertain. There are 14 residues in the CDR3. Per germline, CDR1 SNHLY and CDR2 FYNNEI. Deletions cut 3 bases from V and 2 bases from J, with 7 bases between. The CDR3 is CASSERRNTGELFF. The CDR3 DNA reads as TGTGCCAGCAGTGAGCGGAGAAACACCGGGGAGCTGTTTTTT.

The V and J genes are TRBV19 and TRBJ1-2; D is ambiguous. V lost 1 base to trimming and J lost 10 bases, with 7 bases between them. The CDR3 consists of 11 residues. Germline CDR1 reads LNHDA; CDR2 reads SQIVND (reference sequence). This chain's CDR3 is CASSIAGVYTF. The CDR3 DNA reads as TGTGCCAGTAGTATAGCCGGGGTCTACACCTTC.

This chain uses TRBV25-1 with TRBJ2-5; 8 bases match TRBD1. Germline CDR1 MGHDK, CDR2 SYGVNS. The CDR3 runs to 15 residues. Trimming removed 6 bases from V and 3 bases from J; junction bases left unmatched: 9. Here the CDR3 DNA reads TGTGCCAGCAGCGAGGGTCAGGGGGCCGAAGAGACCCAGTACTTC. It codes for CASSEGQGAEETQYF. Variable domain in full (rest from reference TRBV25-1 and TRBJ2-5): EADIYQTPRYLVIGTGKKITLECSQTMGHDKMYWYQQDPGMELHLIHYSYGVNSTEKGDLSSESTVSRIRTEHFPLTLESARPSHTSQYLCASSEGQGAEETQYFGPGTRLLVL.

The CDR3 sequence is CASTPIGAVNQPQHF. In DNA, the CDR3 is TGTGCCAGTACCCCCATTGGGGCAGTCAATCAGCCCCAGCATTTT. The V gene is TRBV19, the J gene TRBJ1-5, with a weak D call TRBD1 (5 bases). Germline-derived CDR1 and CDR2 are LNHDA and SQIVND (reference sequence). V lost 7 bases and J lost 3, with 16 bases in between. This CDR3 comprises 15 residues.

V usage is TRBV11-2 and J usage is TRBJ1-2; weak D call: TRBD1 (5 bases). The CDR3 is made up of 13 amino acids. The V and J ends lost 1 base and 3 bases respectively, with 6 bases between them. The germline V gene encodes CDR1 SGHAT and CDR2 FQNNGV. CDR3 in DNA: TGTGCCAGCAGCTTAGCCAGGGACTATGGCTACACCTTC. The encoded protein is CASSLARDYGYTF.

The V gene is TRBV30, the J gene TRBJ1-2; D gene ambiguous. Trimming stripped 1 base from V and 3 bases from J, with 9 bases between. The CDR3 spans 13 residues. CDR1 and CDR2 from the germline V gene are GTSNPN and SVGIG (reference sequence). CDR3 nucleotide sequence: TGTGCCTGGAGTGGTGGAGGCCACTATGGCTACACCTTC. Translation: CAWSGGGHYGYTF. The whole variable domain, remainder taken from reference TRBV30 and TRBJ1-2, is SQTIHQWPATLVQPVGSPLSLECTVEGTSNPNLYWYRQAAGRGLQLLFYSVGIGQISSEVPQNLSASRPQDRQFILSSKKLLLSDSGFYLCAWSGGGHYGYTFGSGTRLTVV.

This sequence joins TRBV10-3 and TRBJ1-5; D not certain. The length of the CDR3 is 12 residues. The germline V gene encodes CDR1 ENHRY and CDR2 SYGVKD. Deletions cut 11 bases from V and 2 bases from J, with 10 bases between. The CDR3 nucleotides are TGTGCCGCTCGAGAGGGCAATCAGCCCCAGCATTTT. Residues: CAAREGNQPQHF.

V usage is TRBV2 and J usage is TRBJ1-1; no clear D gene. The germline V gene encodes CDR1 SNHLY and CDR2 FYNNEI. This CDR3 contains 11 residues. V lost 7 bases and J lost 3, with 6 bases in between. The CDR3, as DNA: TGTGCCAGCACCTTGGACACTGAAGCTTTCTTT. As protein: CASTLDTEAFF.

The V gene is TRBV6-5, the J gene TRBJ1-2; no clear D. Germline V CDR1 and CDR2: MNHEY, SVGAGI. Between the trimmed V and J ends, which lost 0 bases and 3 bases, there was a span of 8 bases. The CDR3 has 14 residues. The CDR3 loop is CASSYSRSHYGYTF. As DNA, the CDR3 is TGTGCCAGCAGTTACTCCCGCAGTCACTATGGCTACACCTTC.

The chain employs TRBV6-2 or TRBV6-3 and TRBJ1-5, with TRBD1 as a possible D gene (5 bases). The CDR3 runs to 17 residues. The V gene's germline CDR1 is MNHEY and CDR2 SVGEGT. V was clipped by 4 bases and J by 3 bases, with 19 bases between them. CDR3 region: CASSFLGTGVLNQPQHF. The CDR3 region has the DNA TGTGCCAGCAGTTTTCTCGGGACGGGGGTCCTCAATCAGCCCCAGCATTTT.

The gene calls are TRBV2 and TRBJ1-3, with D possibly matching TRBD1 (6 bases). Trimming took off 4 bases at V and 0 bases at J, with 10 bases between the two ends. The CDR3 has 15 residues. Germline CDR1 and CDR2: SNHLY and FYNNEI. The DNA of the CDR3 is TGTGCCAGCAGTGGACAGGCCGGCTCTGGAAACACCATATATTTT. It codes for CASSGQAGSGNTIYF.

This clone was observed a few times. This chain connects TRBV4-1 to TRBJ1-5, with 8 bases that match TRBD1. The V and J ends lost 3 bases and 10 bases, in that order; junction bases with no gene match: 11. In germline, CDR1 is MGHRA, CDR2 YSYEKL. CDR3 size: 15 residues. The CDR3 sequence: CASSHHGTGKEPQHF. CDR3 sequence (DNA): TGCGCCAGCAGCCACCACGGGACAGGTAAAGAACCCCAGCATTTT.

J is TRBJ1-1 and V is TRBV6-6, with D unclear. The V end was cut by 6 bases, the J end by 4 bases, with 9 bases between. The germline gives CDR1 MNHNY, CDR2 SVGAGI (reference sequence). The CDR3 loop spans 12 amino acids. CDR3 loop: CASSKTGTEAFF. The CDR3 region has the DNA TGTGCCAGCAGCAAAACGGGCACTGAAGCTTTCTTT.

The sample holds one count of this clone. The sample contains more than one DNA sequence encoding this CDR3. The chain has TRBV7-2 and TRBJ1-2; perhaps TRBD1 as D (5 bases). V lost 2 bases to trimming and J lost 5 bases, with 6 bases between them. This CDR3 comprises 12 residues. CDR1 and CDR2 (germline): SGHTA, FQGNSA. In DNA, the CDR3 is TGTGCCAGCAGCTTACAGGGTTATGGCTACACCTTC. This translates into CASSLQGYGYTF.

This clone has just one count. CDR3 nucleotides: TGTGCCAGTACCTCAGTCGGGAATAGCAATCAGCCCCAGCATTTT. Residues: CASTSVGNSNQPQHF. V is TRBV19 and J is TRBJ1-5, with D unresolved. V was pared by 7 bases and J by 0 bases, with 13 bases between. This CDR3 region has 15 residues. CDR1 and CDR2 (germline): LNHDA, SQIVND (reference sequence).

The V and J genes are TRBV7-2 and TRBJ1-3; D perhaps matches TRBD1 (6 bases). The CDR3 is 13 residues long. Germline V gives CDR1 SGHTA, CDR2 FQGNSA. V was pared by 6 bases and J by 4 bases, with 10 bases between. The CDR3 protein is CASSPDSGNTIYF. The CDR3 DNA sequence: TGTGCCAGCAGTCCGGACAGCGGAAACACCATATATTTT.

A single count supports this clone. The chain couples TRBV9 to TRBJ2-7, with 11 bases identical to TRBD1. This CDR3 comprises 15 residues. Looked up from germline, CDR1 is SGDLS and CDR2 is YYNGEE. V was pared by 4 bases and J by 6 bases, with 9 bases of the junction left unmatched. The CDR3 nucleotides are TGTGCCAGCAGCCCTACCGGGACAGGGGGATCCGAGCAGTACTTC. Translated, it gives CASSPTGTGGSEQYF.

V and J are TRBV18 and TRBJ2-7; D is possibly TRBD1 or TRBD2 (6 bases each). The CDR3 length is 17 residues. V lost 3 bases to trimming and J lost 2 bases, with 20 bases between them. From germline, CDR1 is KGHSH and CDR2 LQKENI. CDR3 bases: TGTGCCAGCTCACCTTTAGGGGGGACCGGCGGGGCCTACGAGCAGTACTTC. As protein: CASSPLGGTGGAYEQYF.